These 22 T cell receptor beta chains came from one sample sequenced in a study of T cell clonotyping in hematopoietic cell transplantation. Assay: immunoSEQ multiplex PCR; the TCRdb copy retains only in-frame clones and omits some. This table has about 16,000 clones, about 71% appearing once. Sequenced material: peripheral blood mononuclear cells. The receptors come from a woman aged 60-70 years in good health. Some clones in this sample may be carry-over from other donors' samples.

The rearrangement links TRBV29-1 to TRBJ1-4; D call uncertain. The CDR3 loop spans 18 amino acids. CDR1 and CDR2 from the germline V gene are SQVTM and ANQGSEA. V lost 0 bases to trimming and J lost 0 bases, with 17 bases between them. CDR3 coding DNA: TGCAGCGTTGAAGATCTTTCGGTAGACGATACAACTAATGAAAAACTGTTTTTT. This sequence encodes CSVEDLSVDDTTNEKLFF.

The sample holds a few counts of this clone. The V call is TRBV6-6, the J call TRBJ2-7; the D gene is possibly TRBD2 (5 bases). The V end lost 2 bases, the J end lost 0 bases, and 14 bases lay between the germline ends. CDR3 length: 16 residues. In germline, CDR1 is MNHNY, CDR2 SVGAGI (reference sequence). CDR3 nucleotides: TGTGCCAGCAGTTACAAGGAGCGGACCAGCTCCTACGAGCAGTACTTC. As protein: CASSYKERTSSYEQYF.

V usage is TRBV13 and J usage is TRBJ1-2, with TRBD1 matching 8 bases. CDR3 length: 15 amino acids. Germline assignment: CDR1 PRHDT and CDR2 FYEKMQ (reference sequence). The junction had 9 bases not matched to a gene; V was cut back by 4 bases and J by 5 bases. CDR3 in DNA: TGTGCCAGCAGCTCATTAGCGGGACAGGATTATGGCTACACCTTC. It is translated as CASSSLAGQDYGYTF. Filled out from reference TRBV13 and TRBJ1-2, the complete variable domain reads AAGVIQSPRHLIKEKRETATLKCYPIPRHDTVYWYQQGPGQDPQFLISFYEKMQSDKGSIPDRFSAQQFSDYHSELNMSSLELGDSALYFCASSSLAGQDYGYTFGSGTRLTVV.

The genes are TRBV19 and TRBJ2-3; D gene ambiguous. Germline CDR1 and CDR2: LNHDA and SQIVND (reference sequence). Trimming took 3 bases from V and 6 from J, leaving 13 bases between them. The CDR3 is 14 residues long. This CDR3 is CASSIITRRDTQYF. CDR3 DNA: TGTGCCAGTAGTATCATCACCCGACGTGATACGCAGTATTTT.

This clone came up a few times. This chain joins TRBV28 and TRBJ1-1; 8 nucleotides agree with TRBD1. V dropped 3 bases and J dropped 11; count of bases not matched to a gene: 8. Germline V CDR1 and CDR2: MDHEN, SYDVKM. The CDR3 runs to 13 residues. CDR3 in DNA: TGTGCCAGCAGTTTTGAGGGACAGGTTAAGGCTTTCTTT. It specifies CASSFEGQVKAFF.

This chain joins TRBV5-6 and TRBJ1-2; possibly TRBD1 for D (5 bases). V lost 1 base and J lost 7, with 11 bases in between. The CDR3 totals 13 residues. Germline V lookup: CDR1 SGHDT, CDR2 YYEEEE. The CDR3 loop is CASSLYQGSGYTF. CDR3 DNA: TGTGCCAGCAGCTTGTATCAGGGAAGTGGCTACACCTTC. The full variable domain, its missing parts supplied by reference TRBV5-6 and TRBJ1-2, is DAGVTQSPTHLIKTRGQQVTLRCSPKSGHDTVSWYQQALGQGPQFIFQYYEEEERQRGNFPDRFSGHQFPNYSSELNVNALLLGDSALYLCASSLYQGSGYTFGSGTRLTVV.

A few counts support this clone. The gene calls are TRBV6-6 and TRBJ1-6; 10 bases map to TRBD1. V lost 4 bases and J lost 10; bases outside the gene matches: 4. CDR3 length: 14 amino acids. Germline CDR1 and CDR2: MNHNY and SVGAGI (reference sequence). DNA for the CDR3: TGTGCCAGCAGTTGGACAGGGGGAAAGTCACCCCTCCACTTT. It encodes CASSWTGGKSPLHF.

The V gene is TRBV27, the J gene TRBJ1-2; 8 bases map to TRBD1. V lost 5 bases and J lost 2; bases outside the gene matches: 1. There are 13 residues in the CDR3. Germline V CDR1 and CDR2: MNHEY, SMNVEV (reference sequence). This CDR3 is CASSRQGNYGYTF. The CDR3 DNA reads TGTGCCAGCAGTAGACAGGGGAACTATGGCTACACCTTC.

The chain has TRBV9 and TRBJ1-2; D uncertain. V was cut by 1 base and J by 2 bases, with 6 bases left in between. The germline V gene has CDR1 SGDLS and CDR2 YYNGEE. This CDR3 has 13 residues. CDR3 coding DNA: TGTGCCAGCAGCGTAACACAGAACTATGGCTACACCTTC. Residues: CASSVTQNYGYTF.

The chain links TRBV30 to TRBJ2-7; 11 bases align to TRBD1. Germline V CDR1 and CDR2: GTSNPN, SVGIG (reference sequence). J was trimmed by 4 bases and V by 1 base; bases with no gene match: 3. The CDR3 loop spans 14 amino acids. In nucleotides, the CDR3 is TGTGCCTGGAGTGGAGGGACAGGGGGGTACGAGCAGTACTTC. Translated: CAWSGGTGGYEQYF. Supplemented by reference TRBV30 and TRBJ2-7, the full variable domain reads SQTIHQWPATLVQPVGSPLSLECTVEGTSNPNLYWYRQAAGRGLQLLFYSVGIGQISSEVPQNLSASRPQDRQFILSSKKLLLSDSGFYLCAWSGGTGGYEQYFGPGTRLTVT.

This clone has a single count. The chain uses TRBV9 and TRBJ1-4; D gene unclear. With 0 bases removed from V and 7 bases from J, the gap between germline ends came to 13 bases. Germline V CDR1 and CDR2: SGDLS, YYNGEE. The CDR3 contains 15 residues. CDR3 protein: CASSVGGLQSEKLFF. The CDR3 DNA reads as TGTGCCAGCAGCGTAGGGGGTCTGCAGTCTGAAAAACTGTTTTTT.

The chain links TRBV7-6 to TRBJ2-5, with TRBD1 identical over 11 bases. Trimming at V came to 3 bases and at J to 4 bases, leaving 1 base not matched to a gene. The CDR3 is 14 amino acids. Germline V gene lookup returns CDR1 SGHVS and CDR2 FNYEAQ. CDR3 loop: CASSFGTGGETQYF. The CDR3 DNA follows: TGTGCCAGCAGCTTCGGGACAGGGGGAGAGACCCAGTACTTC.

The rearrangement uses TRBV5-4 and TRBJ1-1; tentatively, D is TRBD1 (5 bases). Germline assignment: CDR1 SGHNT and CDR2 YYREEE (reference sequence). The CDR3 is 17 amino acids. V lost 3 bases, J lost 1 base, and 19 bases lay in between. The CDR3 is CASSSLVGVRENTEAFF. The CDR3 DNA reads TGTGCCAGCAGCTCCCTCGTGGGGGTCCGGGAGAACACTGAAGCTTTCTTT.

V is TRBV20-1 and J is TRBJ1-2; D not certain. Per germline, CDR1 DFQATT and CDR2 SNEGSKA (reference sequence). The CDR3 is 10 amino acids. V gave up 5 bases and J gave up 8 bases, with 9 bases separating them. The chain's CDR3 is CSADSGGYTF. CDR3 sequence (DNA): TGCAGTGCTGACTCGGGGGGCTACACCTTC.

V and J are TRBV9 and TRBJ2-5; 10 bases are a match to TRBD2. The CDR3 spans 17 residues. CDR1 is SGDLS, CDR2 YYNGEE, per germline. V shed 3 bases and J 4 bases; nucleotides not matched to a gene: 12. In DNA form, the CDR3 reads TGTGCCAGCAGCGCCTCCTCTAGCGGGAGTGAGCGAGAGACCCAGTACTTC. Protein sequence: CASSASSSGSERETQYF.

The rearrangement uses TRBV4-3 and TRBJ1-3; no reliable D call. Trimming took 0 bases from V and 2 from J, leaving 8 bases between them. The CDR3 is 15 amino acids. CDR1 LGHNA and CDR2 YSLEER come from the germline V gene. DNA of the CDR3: TGCGCCAGCAGCCAAGATGGGCAAGCTGGAAACACCATATATTTT. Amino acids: CASSQDGQAGNTIYF.

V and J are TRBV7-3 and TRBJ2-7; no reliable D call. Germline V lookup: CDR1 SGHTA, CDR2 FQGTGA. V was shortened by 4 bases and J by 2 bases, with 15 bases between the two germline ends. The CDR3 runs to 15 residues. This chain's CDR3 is CASSSNVVGPYEQYF. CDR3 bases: TGTGCCAGCAGCTCCAACGTTGTCGGACCCTACGAGCAGTACTTC.

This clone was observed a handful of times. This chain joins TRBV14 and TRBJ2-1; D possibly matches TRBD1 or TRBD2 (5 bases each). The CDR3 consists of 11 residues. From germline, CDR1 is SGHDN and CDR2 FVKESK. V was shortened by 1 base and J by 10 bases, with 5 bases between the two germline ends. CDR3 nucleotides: TGTGCCAGCAGCCAAGGGGGGGAGCAGTTCTTC. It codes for CASSQGGEQFF.

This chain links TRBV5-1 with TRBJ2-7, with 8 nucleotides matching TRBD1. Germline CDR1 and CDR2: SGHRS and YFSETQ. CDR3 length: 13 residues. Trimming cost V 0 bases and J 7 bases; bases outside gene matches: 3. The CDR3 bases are TGCGCCAGCAGCTTGGGCCAGGGGGCTGAGCAGTACTTC. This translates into CASSLGQGAEQYF.

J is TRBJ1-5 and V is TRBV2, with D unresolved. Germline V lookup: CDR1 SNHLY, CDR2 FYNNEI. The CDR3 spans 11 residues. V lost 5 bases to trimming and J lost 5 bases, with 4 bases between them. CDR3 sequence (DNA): TGTGCCAGCAGTTACGATCAGCCCCAGCATTTT. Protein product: CASSYDQPQHF.

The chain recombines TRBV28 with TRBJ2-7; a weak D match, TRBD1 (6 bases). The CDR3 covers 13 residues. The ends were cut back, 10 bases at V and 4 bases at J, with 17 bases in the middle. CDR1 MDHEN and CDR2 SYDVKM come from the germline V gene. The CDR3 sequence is CATLPPGAYEQYF. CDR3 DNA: TGTGCCACCCTTCCCCCAGGGGCATACGAGCAGTACTTC.

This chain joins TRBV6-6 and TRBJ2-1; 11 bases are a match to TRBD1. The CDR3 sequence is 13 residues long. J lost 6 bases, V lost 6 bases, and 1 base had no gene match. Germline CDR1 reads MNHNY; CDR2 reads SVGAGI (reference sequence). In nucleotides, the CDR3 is TGTGCCAGCAGGGACAGGGGGCCCAATGAGCAGTTCTTC. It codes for CASRDRGPNEQFF.